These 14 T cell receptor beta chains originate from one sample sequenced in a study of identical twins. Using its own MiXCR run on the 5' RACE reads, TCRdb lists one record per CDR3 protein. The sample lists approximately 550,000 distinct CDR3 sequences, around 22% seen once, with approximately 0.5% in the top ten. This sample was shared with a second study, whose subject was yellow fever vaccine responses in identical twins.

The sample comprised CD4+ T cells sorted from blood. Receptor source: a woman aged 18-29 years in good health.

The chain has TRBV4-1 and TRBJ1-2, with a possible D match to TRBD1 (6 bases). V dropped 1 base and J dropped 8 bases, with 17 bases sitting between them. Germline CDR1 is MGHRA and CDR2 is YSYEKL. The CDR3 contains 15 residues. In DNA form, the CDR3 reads TGCGCCAGCAGCCAAGGAGGTACAGGGCGCGAGGGCTACACCTTC. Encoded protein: CASSQGGTGREGYTF.

The CDR3 coding sequence is TGCAGTGCCCCCTTCGGGCCCAGTGAGCAGTTCTTC. Protein sequence: CSAPFGPSEQFF. The gene calls are TRBV20-1 and TRBJ2-1, with D uncertain. Germline V lookup: CDR1 DFQATT, CDR2 SNEGSKA (reference sequence). The CDR3 spans 12 residues. The germline V and J ends were trimmed by 6 bases and 9 bases, with 15 bases remaining between them.

CDR3 region: CASSSPRVTDTQYF. The CDR3 coding sequence is TGTGCCAGCAGCTCCCCCCGGGTCACAGATACGCAGTATTTT. The J gene is TRBJ2-3, the V gene TRBV7-6; no clear D gene. V lost 4 bases and J 2 bases, leaving 10 bases between the germline ends. CDR3 size: 14 residues. Germline values: CDR1 SGHVS, CDR2 FNYEAQ.

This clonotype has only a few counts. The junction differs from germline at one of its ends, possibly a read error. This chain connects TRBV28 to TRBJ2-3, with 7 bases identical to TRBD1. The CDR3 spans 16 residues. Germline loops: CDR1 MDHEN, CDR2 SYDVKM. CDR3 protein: CASSLFPDRSIDTQYF. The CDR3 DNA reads TGTGCCAGCAGTTTGTTCCCGGACAGGAGCATAGATACGCAGTATTTT. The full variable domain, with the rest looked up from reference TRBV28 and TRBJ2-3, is DVKVTQSSRYLVKRTGEKVFLECVQDMDHENMFWYRQDPGLGLRLIYFSYDVKMKEKGDIPEGYSVSREKKERFSLILESASTNQTSMYLCASSLFPDRSIDTQYFGPGTRLTVL.

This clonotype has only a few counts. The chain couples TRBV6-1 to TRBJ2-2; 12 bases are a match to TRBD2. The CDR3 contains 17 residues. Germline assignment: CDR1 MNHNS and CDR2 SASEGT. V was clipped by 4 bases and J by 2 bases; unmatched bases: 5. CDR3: CASSVLAGGVNTGELFF. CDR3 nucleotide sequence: TGTGCCAGCAGTGTGCTAGCGGGAGGGGTTAACACCGGGGAGCTGTTTTTT.

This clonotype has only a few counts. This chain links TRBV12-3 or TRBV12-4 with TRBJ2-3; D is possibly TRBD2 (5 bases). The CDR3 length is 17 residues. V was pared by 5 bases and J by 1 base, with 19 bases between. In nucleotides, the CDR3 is TGTGCCAGCAGTCCCCCTTGGGCCGAGGGTGGCACAGATACGCAGTATTTT. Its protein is CASSPPWAEGGTDTQYF.

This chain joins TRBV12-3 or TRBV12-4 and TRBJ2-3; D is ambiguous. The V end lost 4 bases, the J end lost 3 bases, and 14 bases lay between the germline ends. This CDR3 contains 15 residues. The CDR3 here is CASSSHLDSTDTQYF. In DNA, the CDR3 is TGTGCCAGCAGTTCGCATCTAGACTCTACAGATACGCAGTATTTT.

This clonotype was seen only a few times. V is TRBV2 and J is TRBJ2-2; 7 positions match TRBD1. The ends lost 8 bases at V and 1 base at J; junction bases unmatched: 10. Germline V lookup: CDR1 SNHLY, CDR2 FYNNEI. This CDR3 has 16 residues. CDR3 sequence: CASGFLGGLNTGELFF. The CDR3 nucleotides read TGTGCCAGCGGGTTTTTAGGGGGCTTGAACACCGGGGAGCTGTTTTTT.

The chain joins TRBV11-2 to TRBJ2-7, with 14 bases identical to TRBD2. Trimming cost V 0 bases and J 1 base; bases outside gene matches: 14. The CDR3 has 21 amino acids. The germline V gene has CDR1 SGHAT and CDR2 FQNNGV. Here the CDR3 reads CASSLDSVAGLAGVPSYEQYV. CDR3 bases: TGTGCCAGCAGCTTAGATTCTGTAGCGGGACTAGCGGGGGTACCATCCTACGAGCAGTACGTC.

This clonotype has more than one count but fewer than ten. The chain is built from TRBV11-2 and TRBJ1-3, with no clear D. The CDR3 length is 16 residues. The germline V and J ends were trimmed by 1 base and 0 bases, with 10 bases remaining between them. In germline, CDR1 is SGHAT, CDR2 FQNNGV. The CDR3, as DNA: TGTGCCAGCAGCTTAGGAATTGGGTTCTCTGGAAACACCATATATTTT. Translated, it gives CASSLGIGFSGNTIYF.

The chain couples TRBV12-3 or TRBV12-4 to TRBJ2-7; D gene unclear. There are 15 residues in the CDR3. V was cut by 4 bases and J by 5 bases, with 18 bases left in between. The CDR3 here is CASSSPGRAVDEQYF. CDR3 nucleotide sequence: TGTGCCAGCAGTTCACCCGGACGGGCCGTGGACGAGCAGTACTTC.

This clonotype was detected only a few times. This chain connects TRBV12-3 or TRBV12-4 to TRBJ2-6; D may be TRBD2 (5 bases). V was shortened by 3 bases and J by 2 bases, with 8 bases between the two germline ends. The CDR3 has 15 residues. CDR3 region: CASSFPGAGANVLTF. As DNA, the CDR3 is TGTGCCAGCAGTTTCCCCGGGGCTGGGGCCAACGTCCTGACTTTC.

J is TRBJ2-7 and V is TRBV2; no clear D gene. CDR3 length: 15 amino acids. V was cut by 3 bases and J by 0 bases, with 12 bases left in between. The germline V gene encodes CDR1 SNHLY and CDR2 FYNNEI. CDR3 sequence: CASSDWTGSSYEQYF. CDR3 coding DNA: TGTGCCAGCAGTGACTGGACGGGTAGCTCCTACGAGCAGTACTTC.

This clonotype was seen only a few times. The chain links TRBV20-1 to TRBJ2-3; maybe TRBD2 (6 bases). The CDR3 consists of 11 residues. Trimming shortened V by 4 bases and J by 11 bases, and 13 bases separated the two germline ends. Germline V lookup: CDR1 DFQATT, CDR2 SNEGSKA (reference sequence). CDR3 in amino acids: CSAILASMQYF. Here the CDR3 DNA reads TGCAGTGCTATTCTAGCGAGTATGCAGTATTTT.